Listed here are 19 T cell receptor beta chains from one sample, sequenced in a study of identical twins. Using its own MiXCR run on the 5' RACE reads, TCRdb lists one record per CDR3 protein. The table includes around 510,000 distinct CDR3 sequences, roughly an eighth detected once. These data also featured in a second study, about yellow fever vaccine responses in identical twins.

Sample: CD4+ T cells sorted from blood. All receptors come from a woman aged 18-29 years in good health.

This clonotype has just a few counts. The chain joins TRBV13 to TRBJ2-1, with TRBD2 matching 12 bases. The germline gives CDR1 PRHDT, CDR2 FYEKMQ (reference sequence). V was pared by 5 bases and J by 5 bases, with 7 bases of the junction left unmatched. CDR3 length equals 16 residues. The CDR3 bases are TGTGCCAGCAGCCATATGCTAGCGGGGGGGAACAATGAGCAGTTCTTC. It translates to CASSHMLAGGNNEQFF.

This clonotype was counted a few times. This chain uses TRBV12-3 or TRBV12-4 with TRBJ2-3, with 8 bases aligning to TRBD2. This CDR3 has 16 residues. J gave up 2 bases and V 6 bases, and 10 bases lay outside the gene matches. The CDR3 sequence: CASSTIGLADTDTQYF. The CDR3 DNA sequence: TGTGCCAGCAGCACCATAGGACTAGCTGACACAGATACGCAGTATTTT.

In this sample, this clonotype turned up many times. This CDR3 is CASSTADTQYF. As DNA, the CDR3 is TGTGCCAGTTCGACTGCAGATACGCAGTATTTT. The V call is TRBV10-3, the J call TRBJ2-3; no definite D call. CDR3 size: 11 residues. Germline CDR1 is ENHRY and CDR2 is SYGVKD. V was shortened by 10 bases and J by 4 bases, with 9 bases between the two germline ends.

The chain links TRBV11-2 to TRBJ2-2, with D unclear. V lost 0 bases and J 5 bases, leaving 7 bases between the germline ends. There are 14 residues in the CDR3. In germline, CDR1 is SGHAT, CDR2 FQNNGV. In DNA, the CDR3 is TGTGCCAGCAGCTTAGACAGGTTGACCGGGGAGCTGTTTTTT. Translating it yields CASSLDRLTGELFF.

This clonotype was seen more than once but under ten times. This chain uses TRBV9 with TRBJ2-1; D call uncertain. Germline V gene lookup returns CDR1 SGDLS and CDR2 YYNGEE. With 4 bases removed from V and 6 bases from J, the gap between germline ends came to 8 bases. The CDR3 spans 12 residues. The CDR3 DNA is TGTGCCAGCAGCTTCCTTGGCAATGAGCAGTTCTTC. Amino acid sequence: CASSFLGNEQFF.

This clonotype has only a few counts. The chain couples TRBV24-1 to TRBJ2-3; 10 nucleotides match TRBD1. The V gene end was trimmed by 1 base and the J gene end by 2 bases; junction bases not matched to a gene: 11. The germline V gene encodes CDR1 KGHDR and CDR2 SFDVKD. This CDR3 has 19 residues. In DNA, the CDR3 is TGTGCCACCAGTGATTTTCCCGGGACAGGGGTTGGATTCACAGATACGCAGTATTTT. Amino acid sequence: CATSDFPGTGVGFTDTQYF.

The V call is TRBV24-1, the J call TRBJ2-3; TRBD1 agrees at 9 bases. Germline V CDR1 and CDR2: KGHDR, SFDVKD. Germline trimming cut 7 bases from V and 9 bases from J; bases unmatched to any gene: 7. CDR3 length equals 13 residues. The CDR3 reads CATSMTGGMTQYF. DNA of the CDR3: TGTGCCACCAGCATGACAGGGGGGATGACGCAGTATTTT.

This clonotype has a handful of counts. The V call is TRBV4-2, the J call TRBJ2-2, with 9 bases aligning to TRBD1. This CDR3 region has 17 residues. Germline trimming cut 5 bases from V and 8 bases from J; bases unmatched to any gene: 15. Germline lookup yields CDR1 LGHNA and CDR2 YNFKEQ. CDR3 in DNA: TGTGCCAGCAGCAACATGGGACAGGGTTCCTTTACAGGGGAGCTGTTTTTT. As protein: CASSNMGQGSFTGELFF.

About this clonotype itself: Relative to the germline gene, one junction end is altered; a read error may explain this. The V and J genes are TRBV19 and TRBJ2-1; the D is unclear. The CDR3 is 15 amino acids. Germline assignment: CDR1 LNHDA and CDR2 SQIVND (reference sequence). CDR3: CASSIVVTDGGEQFF. The CDR3 nucleotides read TGTGCCAGTAGTATAGTTGTCACGGACGGTGGTGAGCAGTTCTTT.

Regarding this clonotype: A read error may be the cause here, since a much bigger clone is one base away. V gene TRBV3-1 combines with J gene TRBJ1-1; D is uncertain. V lost 5 bases, J lost 1 base, and 11 bases lay in between. The germline V gene has CDR1 LGHDT and CDR2 YNNKEL (reference sequence). CDR3 length: 14 amino acids. The CDR3 here is CASSGRVKNTEAFF. The CDR3 nucleotides are TGTGCCAGCAGCGGCCGGGTCAAGAACACTGAAGCTTTCTTT.

This clonotype showed up just a few times. The V call is TRBV4-2, the J call TRBJ2-2, with a tentative D call TRBD2 (5 bases). The V end lost 0 bases, the J end lost 5 bases, and 16 bases lay between the germline ends. Per the germline V gene, CDR1 is LGHNA and CDR2 is YNFKEQ. The CDR3 has 17 amino acids. Here the CDR3 reads CASSQEQNRGWTGELFF. CDR3 coding DNA: TGTGCCAGCAGCCAAGAACAGAACCGAGGGTGGACCGGGGAGCTGTTTTTT.

The chain uses TRBV20-1 and TRBJ1-6, with 7 nucleotides matching TRBD1. Germline loops: CDR1 DFQATT, CDR2 SNEGSKA (reference sequence). V lost 3 bases and J lost 7; bases outside the gene matches: 6. The CDR3 length is 14 residues. CDR3 nucleotide sequence: TGCAGTGCTAGGGGAGACAGGGACAATTCACCCCTCCACTTT. This encodes CSARGDRDNSPLHF.

The V gene is TRBV10-3, the J gene TRBJ2-6; D uncertain. The CDR3 covers 13 residues. Trimming took 6 bases from V and 0 from J, leaving 3 bases between them. Germline V gives CDR1 ENHRY, CDR2 SYGVKD. This CDR3 reads CAISGSGANVLTF. The DNA of the CDR3 is TGTGCCATCAGCGGCTCTGGGGCCAACGTCCTGACTTTC.

This clonotype has a handful of counts. The gene calls are TRBV20-1 and TRBJ2-1, with a weak D call TRBD1 (6 bases). The CDR3 is made up of 12 amino acids. V lost 3 bases and J 6 bases, leaving 9 bases between the germline ends. Germline V CDR1 and CDR2: DFQATT, SNEGSKA (reference sequence). CDR3 DNA sequence: TGCAGTGCTAGCTCAGGGGTCAATGAGCAGTTCTTC. It specifies CSASSGVNEQFF.

The chain recombines TRBV20-1 with TRBJ2-7, with D possibly called TRBD1 or TRBD2 (6 bases each). The V gene's germline CDR1 is DFQATT and CDR2 SNEGSKA (reference sequence). Between the trimmed V and J ends, which lost 6 bases and 3 bases, there was a span of 18 bases. This CDR3 spans 14 amino acids. The CDR3 reads CSAPRWGAHYEQYF. The CDR3 region has the DNA TGCAGTGCCCCCCGGTGGGGGGCCCACTACGAGCAGTACTTC.

The chain couples TRBV3-1 to TRBJ2-3, with 12 bases matching TRBD2. The V gene's germline CDR1 is LGHDT and CDR2 YNNKEL (reference sequence). V gave up 10 bases and J gave up 4 bases; unmatched junction bases: 9. The CDR3 has 15 residues. The CDR3 bases are TGTGCCACCACCCAGCTAGCGGGGGGGGCAGATACGCAGTATTTT. Protein product: CATTQLAGGADTQYF.

This chain uses TRBV20-1 with TRBJ2-7; 12 bases match TRBD2. V dropped 3 bases and J dropped 7; count of bases not matched to a gene: 10. This CDR3 is built from 15 residues. CDR1 and CDR2 from the germline V gene are DFQATT and SNEGSKA (reference sequence). CDR3 sequence reads: CSARATSGRIREQYF. In DNA form, the CDR3 reads TGCAGTGCTAGGGCTACTAGCGGGAGGATCCGTGAGCAGTACTTC.

This clonotype came up a few times. The J gene is TRBJ1-2, the V gene TRBV7-6; 7 bases match TRBD1. Germline V CDR1 and CDR2: SGHVS, FNYEAQ. J gave up 4 bases and V 8 bases, and 13 bases lay outside the gene matches. The CDR3 contains 15 residues. The CDR3 is CASAQGTQPIYGYTF. In DNA, the CDR3 is TGTGCCAGCGCACAGGGGACCCAGCCTATCTATGGCTACACCTTC.

V is TRBV20-1 and J is TRBJ1-6; D is ambiguous. Germline loops: CDR1 DFQATT, CDR2 SNEGSKA (reference sequence). The CDR3 spans 13 residues. The CDR3 sequence: CSSGAGGNSPLHF. The CDR3 bases are TGCAGCAGCGGCGCGGGAGGTAATTCACCCCTCCACTTT.